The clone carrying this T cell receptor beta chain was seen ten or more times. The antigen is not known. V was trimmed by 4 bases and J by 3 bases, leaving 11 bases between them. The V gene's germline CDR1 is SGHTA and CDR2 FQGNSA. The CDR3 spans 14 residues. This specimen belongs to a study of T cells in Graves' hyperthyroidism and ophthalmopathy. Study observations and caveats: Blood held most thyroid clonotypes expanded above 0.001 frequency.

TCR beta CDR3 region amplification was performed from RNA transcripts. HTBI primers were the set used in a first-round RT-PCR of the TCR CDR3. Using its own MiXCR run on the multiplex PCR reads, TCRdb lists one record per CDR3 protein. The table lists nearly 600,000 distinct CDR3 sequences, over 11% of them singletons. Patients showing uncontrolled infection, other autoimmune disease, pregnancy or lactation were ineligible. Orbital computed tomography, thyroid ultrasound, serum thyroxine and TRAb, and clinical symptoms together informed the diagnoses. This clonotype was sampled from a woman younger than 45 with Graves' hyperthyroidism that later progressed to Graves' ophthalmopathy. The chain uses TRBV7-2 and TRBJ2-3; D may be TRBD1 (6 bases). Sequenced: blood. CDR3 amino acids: CASSYYRETDTQYF. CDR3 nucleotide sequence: TGTGCCAGCAGCTACTACAGGGAAACAGATACGCAGTATTTT.